Listed here are 5 T cell receptor beta chains from one sample, sequenced in a study of T cell changes during pregnancy in multiple sclerosis. This table comes from immunoSEQ multiplex PCR, and its TCRdb copy is limited to in-frame clones, with some not included. The table has 60,000 to 75,000 clones, around 90% seen once. The sequencing used peripheral blood, collected in the second trimester of pregnancy. The receptors were gathered from a female donor in good health, enrolled as a control in a pregnancy study.

The V call is TRBV2, the J call TRBJ1-1; 8 nucleotides agree with TRBD1. Looked up from germline, CDR1 is SNHLY and CDR2 is FYNNEI. CDR3 length: 18 residues. With V trimmed by 6 bases and J by 6 bases, 21 bases remained unmatched. The CDR3 loop is CASRPKGHATGAVAEAFF. In DNA, the CDR3 is TGTGCCAGCAGGCCCAAAGGACACGCGACAGGGGCAGTCGCTGAAGCTTTCTTT.

This clone occurred many times. The CDR3 DNA reads as TGTGCCAGCAGCCCGACTGATAAGAGCTCCTACAATGAGCAGTTCTTC. Its protein product is CASSPTDKSSYNEQFF. This chain connects TRBV6-4 to TRBJ2-1; unclear D gene. Germline-derived CDR1 and CDR2 are MRHNA and SNTAGT. The V and J ends lost 6 bases and 0 bases respectively, with 15 bases between them. This CDR3 is 16 amino acids long.

The chain is built from TRBV29-1 and TRBJ2-5; D remains ambiguous. V lost 1 base and J lost 1, with 4 bases in between. Germline values: CDR1 SQVTM, CDR2 ANQGSEA. The CDR3 has 12 residues. The CDR3 spells CSVEGGQETQYF. CDR3 nucleotides: TGCAGCGTTGAAGGCGGCCAAGAGACCCAGTACTTC.

The rearrangement links TRBV11-3 to TRBJ1-1; tentative D call: TRBD1 (6 bases). The germline V gene encodes CDR1 SGHNT and CDR2 YENEEA. CDR3 length: 15 residues. V was cut by 8 bases and J by 6 bases, with 22 bases left in between. The CDR3, as DNA: TGTGCCAGCCGGGGGCGGGAGGGGAGAGGAGCTGAAGCTTTCTTT. It is translated as CASRGREGRGAEAFF.

V gene TRBV9 combines with J gene TRBJ2-3; 7 nucleotides agree with TRBD2. V was pared by 0 bases and J by 3 bases, with 7 bases of the junction left unmatched. This CDR3 comprises 16 residues. Germline CDR1 is SGDLS and CDR2 is YYNGEE. The CDR3 nucleotides read TGTGCCAGCAGCGTAGCTTCTGGACTAGGTACAGATACGCAGTATTTT. Its protein is CASSVASGLGTDTQYF.